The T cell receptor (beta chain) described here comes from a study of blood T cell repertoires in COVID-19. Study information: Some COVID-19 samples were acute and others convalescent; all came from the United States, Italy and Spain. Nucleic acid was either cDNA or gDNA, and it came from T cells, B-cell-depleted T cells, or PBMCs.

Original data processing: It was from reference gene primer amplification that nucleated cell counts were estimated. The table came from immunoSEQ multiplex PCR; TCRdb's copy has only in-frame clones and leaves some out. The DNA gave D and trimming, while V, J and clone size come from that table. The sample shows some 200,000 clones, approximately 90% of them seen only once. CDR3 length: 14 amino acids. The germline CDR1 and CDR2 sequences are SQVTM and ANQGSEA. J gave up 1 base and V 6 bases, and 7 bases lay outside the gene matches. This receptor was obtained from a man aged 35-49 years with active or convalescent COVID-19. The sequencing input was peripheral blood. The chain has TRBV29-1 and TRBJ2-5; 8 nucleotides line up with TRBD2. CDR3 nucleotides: TGCAGCGTCGCGGATACTAGCGGCCAAGAGACCCAGTACTTC. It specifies CSVADTSGQETQYF. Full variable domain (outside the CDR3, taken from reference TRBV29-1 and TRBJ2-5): SAVISQKPSRDICQRGTSLTIQCQVDSQVTMMFWYRQQPGQSLTLIATANQGSEATYESGFVIDKFPISRPNLTFSTLTVSNMSPEDSSIYLCSVADTSGQETQYFGPGTRLLVL.